This is a list of T cell receptor beta chains from one sample in a study of T cells expressing NK-cell markers. After re-calling the 5' RACE reads, TCRdb lists one entry per CDR3 protein, DNA absent. Here the sample table reports 400,000 to 500,000 distinct CDR3 sequences. The sample taken for sequencing was blood T cells: a sorted CD56 or NKG2C T cell subset, CD4+ or CD8+ T cells, or bulk PBMC T cells (not recorded which). These receptors all come from a woman aged 18-70 years in good health. The CDR3 runs from the conserved cysteine through the conserved F or W.

>TRBJ2-7|TRBV12-3/TRBV12-4
CASSVAASSYEQYF
>TRBJ2-1|TRBV20-1
CSASSTGSYNEQFF
>TRBJ2-1|TRBV2
CASSGVWTGNEQFF
>TRBJ2-2|TRBV9
CASSVEISGGELFF
>TRBJ2-5|TRBV4-3
CASSQGGGTRRETQYF
>TRBJ1-5|TRBV4-2
CASSQEDRVYQPQHF
>TRBJ2-1|TRBV7-2
CATIGGTSLHNEQFF
>TRBJ2-7|TRBV27
CASSPGLAGFEQYF
>TRBJ2-2|TRBV20-1
CSARGAGYTGELFF
>TRBJ1-1|TRBV5-1
CASSPPGSGTEAFF
>TRBJ2-2|TRBV12-3/TRBV12-4
CASSPIAGPTGELFF
>TRBJ1-2|TRBV7-9
CASSLWRGLNYGYTF
>TRBJ2-1|TRBV7-2
CASSLAGSYKNNEQFF
>TRBJ2-5|TRBV12-3/TRBV12-4
CASSVLETQYF
>TRBJ2-7|TRBV29-1
CSVERQGRGEQYF
>TRBJ2-1|TRBV5-1
CASSLTSGGADEQFF
>TRBJ2-1|TRBV6-1
CASSLKGGYYNEQFF
>TRBJ2-7|TRBV29-1
CSVAMRGLSAEQYF
>TRBJ2-5|TRBV4-3
CASSRVAEVQETQYF
>TRBJ1-1|TRBV6-5
CASNTGARAFF
>TRBJ2-6|TRBV3-1
CASSQGPSGANVLTF
>TRBJ2-3|TRBV20-1
CSARDLWRSTDTQYF
>TRBJ2-7|TRBV7-2
CACSLGRGLEQYF
>TRBJ2-1|TRBV4-1
CASSQVLAGVSYNEQFF
>TRBJ1-5|TRBV11-2
CASSSGRNQPQHF
>TRBJ2-1|TRBV5-1
CASSLVGSDRGQFF
>TRBJ2-3|TRBV18
CASSYPSGTDTQYF
>TRBJ2-2|TRBV20-1
CSARILVGELFF
>TRBJ2-1|TRBV12-3/TRBV12-4
CASRGGLLSYNEQFF
>TRBJ1-5|TRBV5-1
CASSLGDRDQPQHF
>TRBJ2-4|TRBV10-1
CASSGGGTGGNIQYF
>TRBJ1-1|TRBV5-8
CASSLGTGRWTEAFF
>TRBJ2-1|TRBV6-5
CASSLKPSGGRNEQFF
>TRBJ1-1|TRBV29-1
CSVEVLATEAFF
>TRBJ2-6|TRBV6-4
CASSDGSGANVLTF
>TRBJ2-7|TRBV5-8
CASSLVTGSSYEQYF
>TRBJ1-2|TRBV5-1
CASSLGGRIPNYGYTF
>TRBJ2-2|TRBV5-5
CASSPRGSNANTGELFF
>TRBJ2-3|TRBV12-3/TRBV12-4
CASSSRLVGLDTQYF
>TRBJ1-1|TRBV12-3/TRBV12-4
CASTTSFPVATEAFF
>TRBJ1-1|TRBV19
CASSSQGWSTEAFF
>TRBJ2-3|TRBV7-3
CASSLIAADTQYF
>TRBJ2-5|TRBV7-2
CASSPYGPGETQYF
>TRBJ2-1|TRBV6-1
CASSAPGGGSEYNEQFF
>TRBJ2-2|TRBV25-1
CASSERDQNTGELFF
>TRBJ2-5|TRBV3-1
CASSQDDPRAETQYF
>TRBJ2-3|TRBV5-4
CASSLVAFPTDTQYF
>TRBJ2-2|TRBV3-1
CASSRAGLAANTGELFF
>TRBJ2-1|TRBV6-2/TRBV6-3
CASSYHGLAGVVYEQFF
>TRBJ2-1|TRBV7-6
CASSYNWGEQFF
>TRBJ1-1|TRBV7-2
CASSFGKNTEAFF
>TRBJ2-3|TRBV7-9
CASSSGQGATDTQYF
>TRBJ2-2|TRBV29-1
CSVDYTGELFF
>TRBJ1-5|TRBV19
CASSIPGPNQPQHF
>TRBJ1-1|TRBV20-1
CSASWGGTEAFF